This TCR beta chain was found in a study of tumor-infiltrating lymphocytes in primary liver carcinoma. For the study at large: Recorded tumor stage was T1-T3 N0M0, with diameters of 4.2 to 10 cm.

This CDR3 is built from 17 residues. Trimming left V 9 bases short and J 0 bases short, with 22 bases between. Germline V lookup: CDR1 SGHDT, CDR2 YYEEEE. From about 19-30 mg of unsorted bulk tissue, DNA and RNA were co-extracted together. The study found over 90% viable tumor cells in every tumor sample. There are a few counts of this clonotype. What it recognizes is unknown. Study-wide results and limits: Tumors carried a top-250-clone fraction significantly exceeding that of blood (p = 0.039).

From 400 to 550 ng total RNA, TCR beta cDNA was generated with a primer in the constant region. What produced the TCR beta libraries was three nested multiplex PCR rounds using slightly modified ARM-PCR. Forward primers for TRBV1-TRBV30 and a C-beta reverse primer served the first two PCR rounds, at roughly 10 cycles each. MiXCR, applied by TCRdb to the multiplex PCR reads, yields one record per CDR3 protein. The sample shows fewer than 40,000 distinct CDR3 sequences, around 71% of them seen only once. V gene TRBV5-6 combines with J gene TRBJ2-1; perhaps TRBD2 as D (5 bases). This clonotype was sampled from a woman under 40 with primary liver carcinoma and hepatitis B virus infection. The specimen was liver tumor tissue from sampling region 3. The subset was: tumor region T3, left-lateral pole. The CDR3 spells CATSFLGAGSSYNEQFF. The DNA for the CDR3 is TGTGCCACTAGCTTTCTGGGCGCGGGCAGCTCCTACAATGAGCAGTTCTTC.